A selection of T cell receptor beta chains follows, all from one sample in a study of control samples from healthy donors and cancer patients. Method: immunoSEQ multiplex PCR; TCRdb's copy keeps in-frame clones and lacks some. The sample records some 120,000 clones, 85% to 95% being singletons. The sample taken for sequencing was PBMCs. Receptors originate from a man aged 50-60 years with head and neck cancer. The CDR3 runs from the conserved cysteine through the conserved F or W. Fields, in order: CDR3 DNA, CDR3 protein, V gene, clone size, J gene, D gene. D genes are given only for firm matches. The size entry is marked missing in some rows and otherwise reads once, few, many or a size class.

TGTGCCAGCAGCTTCGGTTGGTCCACAGATACGCAGTATTTT CASSFGWSTDTQYF TRBV5-8 - TRBJ2-3 -
TGTGCCTGGAGTGCAGGGTTAGGCTACACCTTC CAWSAGLGYTF TRBV30 - TRBJ1-2 -
TGTGCCAGCAGCTTGCAGGGGGACACTGAAGCTTTCTTT CASSLQGDTEAFF TRBV7-8 - TRBJ1-1 TRBD1
TGTGCCAGCAGTTCCCCATCCGGGAACAGTTATGGCTACACCTTC CASSSPSGNSYGYTF TRBV28 - TRBJ1-2 -
TGTGCCAGCAGCCCGTCGCGGGCAGGCAGCAATCAGCCCCAGCATTTT CASSPSRAGSNQPQHF TRBV7-8 - TRBJ1-5 -
TGTGCCAGCACCACGTGGTGGGGCCGAGCTTTCTTT CASTTWWGRAFF TRBV27 - TRBJ1-1 -
TGTGCCAGCAGCCAATTGGGGGATCGCCGTGACGAGCAGTACTTC CASSQLGDRRDEQYF TRBV3-1/TRBV3-2 - TRBJ2-7 -
TGTGCCAGCAGCTCGTCTCTACAGGGAGGCCAAGAGACCCAGTACTTC CASSSSLQGGQETQYF TRBV7-9 - TRBJ2-5 -
TGTGCCAGCAGCTTGAACAGGCGAAACATGAACACTGAAGCTTTCTTT CASSLNRRNMNTEAFF TRBV7-8 - TRBJ1-1 -
TGTGCCAGCTCACCAGGGGGAGAGACCCAGTACTTC CASSPGGETQYF TRBV18 once TRBJ2-5 -
TGTGCCAGCACCGAAGCGGGGATTTATACAGATACGCAGTATTTT CASTEAGIYTDTQYF TRBV7-9 - TRBJ2-3 TRBD2
TGTGCCAGTAGTATATCGGGGCAGGGAGGTCAGCCCCAGCATTTT CASSISGQGGQPQHF TRBV19 - TRBJ1-5 -
TGTGCCAGCAGTGAATCTAGGCACCGGGCGGGCACCGGGGAGCTGTTTTTT CASSESRHRAGTGELFF TRBV25-1 - TRBJ2-2 -
TGTGCCAGCAGCTTAGATCGAAAGAGGGAGCAGTACTTC CASSLDRKREQYF TRBV11-3 - TRBJ2-7 -
TGTGCCAGCCTTCAAGGCAGGGGGGACTATGGCTACACCTTC CASLQGRGDYGYTF TRBV6-5 - TRBJ1-2 TRBD1
TGTGCCAGCTCACCAGGGCTGATGGGGGCCAACGTCCTGACTTTC CASSPGLMGANVLTF TRBV18 - TRBJ2-6 -
TGTGCCACCTACCCCGGAGGACAAACCCACGAGCAGTACTTC CATYPGGQTHEQYF TRBV6-5 - TRBJ2-7 -
TGTGCCAGCAGCTTTATGGCCAGCTCCTACAATGAGCAGTTCTTC CASSFMASSYNEQFF TRBV11-2 - TRBJ2-1 -
TGTGCCACCAGCAGAGGGGGAGTGTATAATTCACCCCTCCACTTT CATSRGGVYNSPLHF TRBV15 - TRBJ1-6 -